This T cell receptor beta chain derives from a study of T cell responses to AZD1222 COVID-19 vaccine. About the study: Whether given at about 4 or about 12 weeks, second doses were pooled. Study-wide results and limits: Per reports, nearly half of all spike-specific TCRs target regions that are unmutated in variants. Just a handful of AZD1222 recipients were seropositive at baseline.

The V end was cut by 5 bases, the J end by 4 bases, with 14 bases between. Germline lookup yields CDR1 SEHNR and CDR2 FQNEAQ (reference sequence). The CDR3 has 14 residues. The repertoire was sequenced with immunoSEQ multiplex PCR; TCRdb's copy has only in-frame clones and lacks some. The sample has about 86,000 clones, 70% to 90% seen once. Remarks on this clone: No antigen is known for it.

V and J are TRBV7-9 and TRBJ1-2; D is ambiguous. The source material was peripheral blood, sampled on day 0 of AZD1222 vaccination. This clonotype was sampled from an adult in good health. CDR3 bases: TGTGCCAGCAGCCTCGTTTTGGGCGGCTATGGCTACACCTTC. Translated: CASSLVLGGYGYTF. The full variable domain, with the rest looked up from reference TRBV7-9 and TRBJ1-2, is DTGVSQNPRHKITKRGQNVTFRCDPISEHNRLYWYRQTLGQGPEFLTYFQNEAQLEKSRLLSDRFSAERPKGSFSTLEIQRTEQGDSAMYLCASSLVLGGYGYTFGSGTRLTVV.